This T cell receptor (beta chain) was observed in a study of OX40 agonist ivuxolimab in advanced cancers. About the research overall: Six ivuxolimab dose levels, 0.01 to 10 mg/kg, were given intravenously every 2 weeks.

Trimming took 4 bases from V and 1 from J, leaving 16 bases between them. The germline gives CDR1 SQVTM, CDR2 ANQGSEA. CDR3 length: 15 amino acids. Some clones are missing from TCRdb's copy, which holds only in-frame ones; the method was immunoSEQ multiplex PCR. The data show about 94,000 clones, 87% seen once. Systemic immunosuppression or a history of autoimmune disease excluded patients. V usage is TRBV29-1 and J usage is TRBJ2-5; a weak D match, TRBD2 (5 bases). The TCR was taken from an adult with an advanced solid tumor such as melanoma, head and neck, liver or kidney cancer. Sequenced here: CD4+ or CD8+ T cells sorted from blood, sampled in a trial of the OX40 agonist ivuxolimab. The CDR3 loop reads CSVVRFPGSQETQYF. The CDR3 bases are TGCAGCGTTGTGAGGTTCCCGGGGTCCCAAGAGACCCAGTACTTC. The full variable domain, rest sourced from reference TRBV29-1 and TRBJ2-5, is SAVISQKPSRDICQRGTSLTIQCQVDSQVTMMFWYRQQPGQSLTLIATANQGSEATYESGFVIDKFPISRPNLTFSTLTVSNMSPEDSSIYLCSVVRFPGSQETQYFGPGTRLLVL.